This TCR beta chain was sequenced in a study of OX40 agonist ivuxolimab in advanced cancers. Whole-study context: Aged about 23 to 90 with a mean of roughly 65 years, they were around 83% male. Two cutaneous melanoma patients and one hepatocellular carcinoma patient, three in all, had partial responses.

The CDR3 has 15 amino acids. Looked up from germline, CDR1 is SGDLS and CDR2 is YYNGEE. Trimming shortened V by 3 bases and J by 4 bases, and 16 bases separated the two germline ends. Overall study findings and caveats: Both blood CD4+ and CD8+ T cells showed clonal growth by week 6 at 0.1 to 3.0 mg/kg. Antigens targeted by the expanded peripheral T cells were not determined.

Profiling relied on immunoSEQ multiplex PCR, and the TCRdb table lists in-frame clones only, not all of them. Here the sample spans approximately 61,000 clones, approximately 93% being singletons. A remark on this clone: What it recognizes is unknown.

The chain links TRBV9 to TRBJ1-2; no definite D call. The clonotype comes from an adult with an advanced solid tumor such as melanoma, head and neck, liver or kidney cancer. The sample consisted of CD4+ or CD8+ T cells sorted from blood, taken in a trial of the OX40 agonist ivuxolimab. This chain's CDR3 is CASSDLANSLYGYTF. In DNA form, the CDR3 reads TGTGCCAGCAGCGATCTAGCAAATTCCCTCTATGGCTACACCTTC. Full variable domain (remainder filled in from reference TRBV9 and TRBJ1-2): DSGVTQTPKHLITATGQRVTLRCSPRSGDLSVYWYQQSLDQGLQFLIQYYNGEERAKGNILERFSAQQFPDLHSELNLSSLELGDSALYFCASSDLANSLYGYTFGSGTRLTVV.